This entry concerns a single T cell receptor beta chain. The ends lost 7 bases at V and 4 bases at J; junction bases unmatched: 5. CDR3 size: 14 residues. Per the germline V gene, CDR1 is SGHTA and CDR2 is FQGNSA. Authors' methods: Estimation of nucleated cell counts relied on the amplification of reference gene primers. The repertoire was sequenced with immunoSEQ multiplex PCR; TCRdb's copy has only in-frame clones and lacks some. Clone size and the V and J calls come from that table; the DNA yielded D and trimming. The sample consists of a few hundred thousand clones, 80% to 90% of them appearing once. This sample is part of a study of blood T cell repertoires in COVID-19. Study information: The United States, Italy and Spain were the sources of the acute and convalescent COVID-19 samples. From T cells, B-cell-depleted T cells, or PBMCs came the material, which was cDNA or gDNA.

Material: PBMCs or T cells enriched from blood (not recorded which). The chain uses TRBV7-2 and TRBJ2-1; 9 bases are a match to TRBD2. The clonotype was recovered from a young man who had recovered from COVID-19. The CDR3 coding sequence is TGTGCCAGCACCCCGACTAGCGGATACAATGAGCAGTTCTTC. It specifies CASTPTSGYNEQFF.